Each of the 27 T cell receptor beta chains below was sequenced from the same sample in a study of cytomegalovirus exposure and HLA in healthy donors. Generated by immunoSEQ multiplex PCR, the TCRdb table keeps only in-frame clones and is missing some. The sample has 70,000 or so clones, approximately 94% seen once. Sequenced input: PBMCs. These receptors were taken from a woman between 18 and 29 years old in good health and CMV-seropositive.

This rearrangement joins TRBV6-6 to TRBJ1-5; TRBD1 matches at 11 bases. The CDR3 sequence is 14 residues long. Germline-derived CDR1 and CDR2 are MNHNY and SVGAGI (reference sequence). Trimming removed 6 bases from V and 5 bases from J; junction bases left unmatched: 3. CDR3 region: CASSWTGGDQPQHF. The CDR3 nucleotides read TGTGCCAGCAGCTGGACAGGGGGCGATCAGCCCCAGCATTTT.

The CDR3 here is CAWRGPGRGINYGYTF. In nucleotides, the CDR3 is TGTGCCTGGAGAGGGCCAGGGCGAGGAATTAACTATGGCTACACCTTC. The chain recombines TRBV30 with TRBJ1-2; perhaps TRBD1 as D (5 bases). The germline V gene encodes CDR1 GTSNPN and CDR2 SVGIG (reference sequence). The CDR3 spans 16 residues. V was trimmed by 3 bases and J by 1 base, leaving 18 bases between them. The complete variable domain, with remaining parts taken from reference TRBV30 and TRBJ1-2, reads SQTIHQWPATLVQPVGSPLSLECTVEGTSNPNLYWYRQAAGRGLQLLFYSVGIGQISSEVPQNLSASRPQDRQFILSSKKLLLSDSGFYLCAWRGPGRGINYGYTFGSGTRLTVV.

The chain employs TRBV5-1 and TRBJ2-3; TRBD2 matches 8 bases. Trimming took 4 bases from V and 0 from J; bases not matched to a gene: 16. From germline, CDR1 is SGHRS and CDR2 YFSETQ. This CDR3 contains 19 residues. The CDR3 DNA follows: TGCGCCAGCAGCCCGAGGGGGACTAGGGGACCCCTTAGCACAGATACGCAGTATTTT. This sequence encodes CASSPRGTRGPLSTDTQYF. Together with reference TRBV5-1 and TRBJ2-3, the CDR3 gives the full variable domain: KAGVTQTPRYLIKTRGQQVTLSCSPISGHRSVSWYQQTPGQGLQFLFEYFSETQRNKGNFPGRFSGRQFSNSRSEMNVSTLELGDSALYLCASSPRGTRGPLSTDTQYFGPGTRLTVL.

The J gene is TRBJ1-1, the V gene TRBV6-5; D is uncertain. V lost 4 bases and J lost 4, with 13 bases in between. Per germline, CDR1 MNHEY and CDR2 SVGAGI. CDR3 size: 14 residues. Here the CDR3 reads CASSFSRSGTEAFF. The CDR3 DNA follows: TGTGCCAGCAGTTTTTCGAGGTCGGGCACTGAAGCTTTCTTT.

The chain links TRBV27 to TRBJ2-7; TRBD2 matches 10 bases. Germline CDR1 reads MNHEY; CDR2 reads SMNVEV (reference sequence). The CDR3 has 19 residues. Trimming removed 5 bases from V and 1 base from J; junction bases left unmatched: 17. The CDR3 nucleotides read TGTGCCAGCAGTAGCTCGGAGGAAAGCGGGAGGGCCTCTTCCTACGAGCAGTACTTC. It translates to CASSSSEESGRASSYEQYF.

The rearrangement joins TRBV28 to TRBJ2-7; TRBD2 matches at 12 bases. The junction had 12 bases not matched to a gene; V was cut back by 7 bases and J by 2 bases. CDR3 length: 17 residues. Germline V gene sequence: CDR1 MDHEN, CDR2 SYDVKM. The CDR3 nucleotides read TGTGCCAGCAAGCAACCGGGACTAGCGGGCGATACCTACGAGCAGTACTTC. It translates to CASKQPGLAGDTYEQYF.

The chain is built from TRBV7-2 and TRBJ2-6, with D perhaps TRBD1 (5 bases). The germline CDR1 and CDR2 sequences are SGHTA and FQGNSA. Trimming shortened V by 1 base and J by 7 bases, and 11 bases separated the two germline ends. The CDR3 spans 15 residues. The CDR3 spells CASSLGTSTANVLTF. As DNA, the CDR3 is TGTGCCAGCAGCTTAGGGACATCCACTGCCAACGTCCTGACTTTC.

The chain recombines TRBV4-1 with TRBJ1-2, with D possibly TRBD1 on 6 matching bases. Germline-derived CDR1 and CDR2 are MGHRA and YSYEKL. Trimming left V 0 bases short and J 8 bases short, with 13 bases between. The CDR3 extends over 14 amino acids. The CDR3 protein is CASSQDRGALGYTF. The DNA for the CDR3 is TGCGCCAGCAGCCAAGATCGGGGGGCGCTAGGCTACACCTTC.

This chain joins TRBV5-4 and TRBJ2-3; a weak D match, TRBD1 (5 bases). V was shortened by 4 bases and J by 0 bases, with 12 bases between the two germline ends. The CDR3 runs 15 residues. Germline V lookup: CDR1 SGHNT, CDR2 YYREEE (reference sequence). This chain's CDR3 is CASSRVDTSTDTQYF. The CDR3 DNA follows: TGTGCCAGCAGCCGAGTGGACACTAGCACAGATACGCAGTATTTT.

The chain recombines TRBV9 with TRBJ1-1, with 11 nucleotides matching TRBD1. Germline V gene lookup returns CDR1 SGDLS and CDR2 YYNGEE. The length of the CDR3 is 17 residues. J lost 0 bases, V lost 3 bases, and 7 bases had no gene match. CDR3 in amino acids: CASSAGDRGRMNTEAFF. DNA for the CDR3: TGTGCCAGCAGCGCAGGGGACAGGGGGAGGATGAACACTGAAGCTTTCTTT. Looking up the rest from reference TRBV9 and TRBJ1-1 gives the full variable domain: DSGVTQTPKHLITATGQRVTLRCSPRSGDLSVYWYQQSLDQGLQFLIQYYNGEERAKGNILERFSAQQFPDLHSELNLSSLELGDSALYFCASSAGDRGRMNTEAFFGQGTRLTVV.

This clone has more than one count but fewer than ten. The chain links TRBV6-1 to TRBJ2-7, with TRBD2 matching over 9 bases. This CDR3 is 15 amino acids long. Trimming at V came to 5 bases and at J to 0 bases, leaving 5 bases not matched to a gene. The germline V gene has CDR1 MNHNS and CDR2 SASEGT. This CDR3 reads CASSHSGGSSYEQYF. DNA of the CDR3: TGTGCCAGCAGTCATAGCGGGGGCAGCTCCTACGAGCAGTACTTC.

The CDR3 protein is CSVEAQGTEAFF. The DNA for the CDR3 is TGCAGCGTTGAAGCACAGGGGACTGAAGCTTTCTTT. The chain recombines TRBV29-1 with TRBJ1-1, with 7 bases fitting TRBD1. Losses at the gene ends were 1 base for V and 5 bases for J; bases not matched to a gene: 1. In germline, CDR1 is SQVTM, CDR2 ANQGSEA. The CDR3 is 12 amino acids.

This clone was recorded once. This sequence joins TRBV6-1 and TRBJ2-1, with D possibly being TRBD2 (6 bases). Germline loops: CDR1 MNHNS, CDR2 SASEGT. The ends were cut back, 2 bases at V and 0 bases at J, with 11 bases in the middle. The CDR3 is 16 residues long. The CDR3 spells CASSELGTYSYNEQFF. The CDR3 nucleotides are TGTGCCAGCAGTGAATTGGGGACTTACTCCTACAATGAGCAGTTCTTC.

V gene TRBV5-1 combines with J gene TRBJ2-7, with TRBD1 matching 11 bases. Germline V gene lookup returns CDR1 SGHRS and CDR2 YFSETQ. The J segment lost 4 bases and the V segment lost 2 bases, leaving 2 bases of the junction unmatched. The CDR3 runs to 14 residues. In nucleotides, the CDR3 is TGCGCCAGCAGCTTTGGGACAGGGGGGTACGAGCAGTACTTC. Amino acid sequence: CASSFGTGGYEQYF.

The chain recombines TRBV18 with TRBJ2-7, with TRBD1 matching over 7 bases. The CDR3 is 15 residues long. V trimming: 8 bases; J trimming: 3 bases; junction bases outside the gene matches: 13. Looked up from germline, CDR1 is KGHSH and CDR2 is LQKENI. The CDR3 here is CASHHRQGSDYEQYF. The CDR3 DNA reads as TGTGCCAGCCACCACCGACAGGGTTCGGACTACGAGCAGTACTTC.

The chain couples TRBV2 to TRBJ2-5; 7 positions agree with TRBD2. Germline V CDR1 and CDR2: SNHLY, FYNNEI. The J segment lost 5 bases and the V segment lost 2 bases, leaving 2 bases of the junction unmatched. The CDR3 is made up of 13 amino acids. The CDR3 protein is CASSERRGETQYF. In DNA form, the CDR3 reads TGTGCCAGCAGTGAACGGCGGGGGGAGACCCAGTACTTC.

The J gene is TRBJ1-2, the V gene TRBV7-2, with unresolved D. Trimming removed 3 bases at V and 0 bases at J, with 8 bases between. CDR1 and CDR2 (germline): SGHTA, FQGNSA. The length of the CDR3 is 14 residues. The CDR3 region is CASSFYGSNYGYTF. CDR3 in DNA: TGTGCCAGCAGCTTTTACGGTTCTAACTATGGCTACACCTTC.

V usage is TRBV19 and J usage is TRBJ2-7; TRBD1 aligns across 8 bases. The germline CDR1 and CDR2 sequences are LNHDA and SQIVND (reference sequence). The CDR3 extends over 14 amino acids. J was trimmed by 4 bases and V by 10 bases; bases with no gene match: 12. CDR3 residues: CATAPGQGTYEQYF. For the CDR3, the DNA is TGTGCCACCGCGCCAGGACAGGGAACGTACGAGCAGTACTTC. Full variable domain (rest looked up from reference TRBV19 and TRBJ2-7): DGGITQSPKYLFRKEGQNVTLSCEQNLNHDAMYWYRQDPGQGLRLIYYSQIVNDFQKGDIAEGYSVSREKKESFPLTVTSAQKNPTAFYLCATAPGQGTYEQYFGPGTRLTVT.

This sequence joins TRBV5-1 and TRBJ2-5; 7 nucleotides align to TRBD1. The germline gives CDR1 SGHRS, CDR2 YFSETQ. The V segment lost 0 bases and the J segment 5 bases; nucleotides outside the gene matches: 13. The CDR3 length is 17 residues. This chain's CDR3 is CASSLDRVRGPKETQYF. The CDR3 region has the DNA TGCGCCAGCAGCTTGGACAGGGTGAGGGGGCCCAAGGAGACCCAGTACTTC. Combining the CDR3 with reference TRBV5-1 and TRBJ2-5 gives the whole variable domain KAGVTQTPRYLIKTRGQQVTLSCSPISGHRSVSWYQQTPGQGLQFLFEYFSETQRNKGNFPGRFSGRQFSNSRSEMNVSTLELGDSALYLCASSLDRVRGPKETQYFGPGTRLLVL.

The V call is TRBV11-3, the J call TRBJ2-1; 9 bases agree with TRBD2. The CDR3 spans 15 residues. Germline trimming cut 5 bases from V and 3 bases from J; bases unmatched to any gene: 5. The germline gives CDR1 SGHNT, CDR2 YENEEA. The CDR3 sequence is CASSPRGGIYNEQFF. CDR3 nucleotides: TGTGCCAGCAGCCCGCGGGGGGGGATCTACAATGAGCAGTTCTTC.

The chain uses TRBV13 and TRBJ1-1; D unresolved. The CDR3 contains 14 residues. The germline CDR1 and CDR2 sequences are PRHDT and FYEKMQ (reference sequence). The V end was cut by 5 bases, the J end by 1 base, with 11 bases between. CDR3 sequence: CASSPPDTNTEAFF. CDR3 nucleotide sequence: TGTGCCAGCAGCCCACCCGACACGAACACTGAAGCTTTCTTT.

The chain joins TRBV27 to TRBJ1-1, with D perhaps TRBD1 (5 bases). The CDR3 is made up of 13 amino acids. V lost 6 bases to trimming and J lost 7 bases, with 15 bases between them. Germline V gene data show CDR1 as MNHEY and CDR2 as SMNVEV (reference sequence). The CDR3 bases are TGTGCCAGCAGCCCTTCAGGGTTGGGTGAAGCTTTCTTT. Translating it yields CASSPSGLGEAFF.

V and J are TRBV5-6 and TRBJ2-5; 7 bases match TRBD2. This CDR3 has 14 amino acids. V trimming: 4 bases; J trimming: 2 bases; junction bases outside the gene matches: 5. Per the germline V gene, CDR1 is SGHDT and CDR2 is YYEEEE. The CDR3, as DNA: TGTGCCAGCAGCCGTATTAGCGGGCAAGAGACCCAGTACTTC. It translates to CASSRISGQETQYF.

The chain combines TRBV7-8 with TRBJ1-3; D is uncertain. This CDR3 spans 17 amino acids. Trimming took 0 bases from V and 1 from J, leaving 13 bases between them. Germline V gene lookup returns CDR1 SGHVS and CDR2 FQNEAQ. The CDR3 coding sequence is TGTGCCAGCAGCTTAGCTTCCCTCGGGGTGTCTGGAAACACCATATATTTT. It is translated as CASSLASLGVSGNTIYF.

The chain joins TRBV18 to TRBJ1-1; D perhaps matches TRBD1 (6 bases). V lost 3 bases and J 0 bases, leaving 11 bases between the germline ends. This CDR3 has 15 amino acids. Germline lookup yields CDR1 KGHSH and CDR2 LQKENI. In DNA form, the CDR3 reads TGTGCCAGCTCACCGTTCCAGGGGCTGAACACTGAAGCTTTCTTT. It encodes CASSPFQGLNTEAFF.

The gene calls are TRBV30 and TRBJ2-5; 10 bases fit TRBD2. Germline V gene sequence: CDR1 GTSNPN, CDR2 SVGIG (reference sequence). V shed 1 base and J 1 base; nucleotides not matched to a gene: 6. There are 16 residues in the CDR3. CDR3 sequence (DNA): TGTGCCTGGAGTGCCAAGGGACTAGCGATCCAAGAGACCCAGTACTTC. Amino acids: CAWSAKGLAIQETQYF.

The CDR3 nucleotides read TGTGCCATCAGTGAGCCTAGCGGGGGGGCCGATCGATTCTTC. This codes for CAISEPSGGADRFF. This chain links TRBV10-3 with TRBJ2-1; 12 bases are shared with TRBD2. The junction had 9 bases not matched to a gene; V was cut back by 2 bases and J by 16 bases. The CDR3 has 14 residues. Germline V gives CDR1 ENHRY, CDR2 SYGVKD.